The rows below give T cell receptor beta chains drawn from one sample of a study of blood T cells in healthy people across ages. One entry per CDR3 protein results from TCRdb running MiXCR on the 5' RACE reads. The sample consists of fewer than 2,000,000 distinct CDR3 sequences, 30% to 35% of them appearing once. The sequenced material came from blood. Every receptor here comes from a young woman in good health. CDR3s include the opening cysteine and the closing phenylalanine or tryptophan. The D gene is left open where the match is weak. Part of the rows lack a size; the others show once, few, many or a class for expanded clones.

cdr3_aa: CASSSRPRGTDTQYF; d_call: NA; j_call: TRBJ2-3; v_call: TRBV28; clone_size: NA
cdr3_aa: CASSLEAIANYGYTF; d_call: NA; j_call: TRBJ1-2; v_call: TRBV5-1; clone_size: NA
cdr3_aa: CASSPLQTGAYEQYF; d_call: TRBD1; j_call: TRBJ2-7; v_call: TRBV5-1; clone_size: few
cdr3_aa: CASSKGGLNTEAFF; d_call: NA; j_call: TRBJ1-1; v_call: TRBV25-1; clone_size: many
cdr3_aa: CASGPRDRGSNQPQHF; d_call: TRBD1; j_call: TRBJ1-5; v_call: TRBV7-3; clone_size: NA
cdr3_aa: CASNESGDYNEQFF; d_call: NA; j_call: TRBJ2-1; v_call: TRBV28; clone_size: NA
cdr3_aa: CASSKGGNQPQHF; d_call: NA; j_call: TRBJ1-5; v_call: TRBV3-1; clone_size: many
cdr3_aa: CASSLFTGVETQYF; d_call: TRBD1; j_call: TRBJ2-5; v_call: TRBV5-6; clone_size: NA
cdr3_aa: CAWRDRDGWYETRYF; d_call: NA; j_call: TRBJ2-5; v_call: TRBV30; clone_size: NA
cdr3_aa: CASSSGMPGQGGKETQYF; d_call: TRBD1; j_call: TRBJ2-5; v_call: TRBV5-1; clone_size: NA
cdr3_aa: CASSAGSQGRTYNEQFF; d_call: NA; j_call: TRBJ2-1; v_call: TRBV9; clone_size: NA
cdr3_aa: CASCTGHLGVYGYTF; d_call: NA; j_call: TRBJ1-2; v_call: TRBV19; clone_size: NA
cdr3_aa: CSAAAVTDTQYF; d_call: NA; j_call: TRBJ2-3; v_call: TRBV20-1; clone_size: NA
cdr3_aa: CAGNGASGSNNEQFF; d_call: TRBD2; j_call: TRBJ2-1; v_call: TRBV30; clone_size: few
cdr3_aa: CAWSTAGEQYF; d_call: NA; j_call: TRBJ2-7; v_call: TRBV30; clone_size: few
cdr3_aa: CSAQTDIREKLFF; d_call: NA; j_call: TRBJ1-4; v_call: TRBV20-1; clone_size: NA
cdr3_aa: CSALGGQAYEQYF; d_call: NA; j_call: TRBJ2-7; v_call: TRBV20-1; clone_size: few
cdr3_aa: CASSIAGTAGSPLHF; d_call: TRBD1; j_call: TRBJ1-6; v_call: TRBV7-2; clone_size: NA
cdr3_aa: CASSFGTASTDTQYF; d_call: NA; j_call: TRBJ2-3; v_call: TRBV11-2; clone_size: few
cdr3_aa: CATSDHREETQYF; d_call: NA; j_call: TRBJ2-5; v_call: TRBV24-1; clone_size: many
cdr3_aa: CAPREAGSSTDTQYF; d_call: TRBD2; j_call: TRBJ2-3; v_call: TRBV9; clone_size: few
cdr3_aa: CASSRSEQETQYF; d_call: NA; j_call: TRBJ2-5; v_call: TRBV11-1; clone_size: many
cdr3_aa: CSARINVGQRTEAFF; d_call: NA; j_call: TRBJ1-1; v_call: TRBV20-1; clone_size: few
cdr3_aa: CASKPGSGGSPLHF; d_call: NA; j_call: TRBJ1-6; v_call: TRBV28; clone_size: NA
cdr3_aa: CASSPKAGTAYNEQFF; d_call: TRBD1; j_call: TRBJ2-1; v_call: TRBV7-9; clone_size: once
cdr3_aa: CASTFKAGTGALYEQYF; d_call: TRBD1; j_call: TRBJ2-7; v_call: TRBV27; clone_size: NA
cdr3_aa: CASSLSAGPGKETQYF; d_call: NA; j_call: TRBJ2-5; v_call: TRBV7-2; clone_size: NA
cdr3_aa: CASSQVPTDRNEQFF; d_call: NA; j_call: TRBJ2-1; v_call: TRBV4-2; clone_size: NA
cdr3_aa: CASSARGVETDTQYF; d_call: TRBD2; j_call: TRBJ2-3; v_call: TRBV13; clone_size: few
cdr3_aa: CASSFPLYEQYF; d_call: NA; j_call: TRBJ2-7; v_call: TRBV28; clone_size: NA
cdr3_aa: CASSLEATTDTQYF; d_call: NA; j_call: TRBJ2-3; v_call: TRBV5-1; clone_size: many
cdr3_aa: CASSSTPLGTDTQYF; d_call: NA; j_call: TRBJ2-3; v_call: TRBV18; clone_size: NA
cdr3_aa: CAGSFGLAGIEQYF; d_call: TRBD2; j_call: TRBJ2-7; v_call: TRBV7-9; clone_size: few
cdr3_aa: CASSTRIGGRETQYF; d_call: NA; j_call: TRBJ2-5; v_call: TRBV7-6; clone_size: NA
cdr3_aa: CASTLAGATDTQYF; d_call: TRBD2; j_call: TRBJ2-3; v_call: TRBV27; clone_size: few
cdr3_aa: CASSWGNGYEQYF; d_call: NA; j_call: TRBJ2-7; v_call: TRBV28; clone_size: NA
cdr3_aa: CSARRSVEAFF; d_call: NA; j_call: TRBJ1-1; v_call: TRBV20-1; clone_size: NA
cdr3_aa: CASSLAGGRVDDYEQYF; d_call: NA; j_call: TRBJ2-7; v_call: TRBV7-2; clone_size: NA
cdr3_aa: CASRTSAYTDTQYF; d_call: TRBD2; j_call: TRBJ2-3; v_call: TRBV28; clone_size: few
cdr3_aa: CASSGPRDPRTDTQYF; d_call: NA; j_call: TRBJ2-3; v_call: TRBV10-2; clone_size: many
cdr3_aa: CASSVVREKLFF; d_call: NA; j_call: TRBJ1-4; v_call: TRBV2; clone_size: NA
cdr3_aa: CASSATGNTEAFF; d_call: NA; j_call: TRBJ1-1; v_call: TRBV7-9; clone_size: many
cdr3_aa: CASSLTTVVGTDTQYF; d_call: NA; j_call: TRBJ2-3; v_call: TRBV28; clone_size: few
cdr3_aa: CTTVAGDNNEQFF; d_call: TRBD2; j_call: TRBJ2-1; v_call: TRBV6-1; clone_size: NA
cdr3_aa: CASSLDPGLNYGYTF; d_call: NA; j_call: TRBJ1-2; v_call: TRBV11-2; clone_size: NA
cdr3_aa: CATSSGAPGTFDHEQYF; d_call: NA; j_call: TRBJ2-7; v_call: TRBV15; clone_size: NA
cdr3_aa: CASSRGEGTTDTQYF; d_call: NA; j_call: TRBJ2-3; v_call: TRBV19; clone_size: NA
cdr3_aa: CASSGGTTLHTQYF; d_call: TRBD2; j_call: TRBJ2-3; v_call: TRBV6-5; clone_size: many
cdr3_aa: CIPRGNYGYTF; d_call: NA; j_call: TRBJ1-2; v_call: TRBV20-1; clone_size: few
cdr3_aa: CAWRLAGSTDTQYF; d_call: TRBD2; j_call: TRBJ2-3; v_call: TRBV30; clone_size: few
cdr3_aa: CASSPSLGLPVYEQYF; d_call: NA; j_call: TRBJ2-7; v_call: TRBV28; clone_size: few
cdr3_aa: CASSLMGTGSKGANVLTF; d_call: TRBD1; j_call: TRBJ2-6; v_call: TRBV4-1; clone_size: few
cdr3_aa: CASSQRPSSVTYEQYF; d_call: NA; j_call: TRBJ2-7; v_call: TRBV10-2; clone_size: few
cdr3_aa: CASSQDRGQQAGANVLTF; d_call: NA; j_call: TRBJ2-6; v_call: TRBV3-1; clone_size: few